Included here is one T cell receptor beta chain sequence, with context. This entry is derived from a study of identical twins. TCRdb redid the calling of the 5' RACE reads with MiXCR, one entry per CDR3 protein. The sample carries some 330,000 distinct CDR3 sequences, 9% recorded once. The sample was naive T cells sorted from blood. The clonotype was recovered from a woman aged 50 to 65 in good health.

CDR3 residues: CASFSSGPDTQYF. The CDR3 DNA reads TGCGCCAGCTTCAGTTCTGGCCCAGATACGCAGTATTTT. The V gene is TRBV5-1, the J gene TRBJ2-3; D ambiguous. Germline V CDR1 and CDR2: SGHRS, YFSETQ. V was cut by 7 bases and J by 4 bases, with 13 bases left in between. This CDR3 region has 13 residues.